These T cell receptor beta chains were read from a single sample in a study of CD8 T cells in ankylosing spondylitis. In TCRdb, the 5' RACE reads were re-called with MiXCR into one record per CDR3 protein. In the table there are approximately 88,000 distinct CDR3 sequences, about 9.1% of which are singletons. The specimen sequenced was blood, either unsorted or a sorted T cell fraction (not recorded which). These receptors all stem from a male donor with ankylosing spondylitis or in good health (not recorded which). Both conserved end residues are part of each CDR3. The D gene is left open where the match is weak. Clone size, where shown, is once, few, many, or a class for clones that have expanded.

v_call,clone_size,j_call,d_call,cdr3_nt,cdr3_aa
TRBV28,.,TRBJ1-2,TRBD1,TGTGCCAGCAGTACCCCAGGGGGCGGAGATGGCTACACCTTC,CASSTPGGGDGYTF
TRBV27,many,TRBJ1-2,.,TGTGCCAGCAGTTTGAGGGGTGTACTCGGCTACACCTTC,CASSLRGVLGYTF
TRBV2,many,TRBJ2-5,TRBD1,TGTGCCAGCAGTGATGGACAGGGGGAAGAGACCCAGTACTTC,CASSDGQGEETQYF
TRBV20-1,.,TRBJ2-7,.,TGCAGTGCTAGTTCAGGTCGGTACGAGCAGTACTTC,CSASSGRYEQYF
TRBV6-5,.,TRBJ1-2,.,TGTGCCAGCAGTTACTCGGGGACATCGAGTGGCTACACCTTC,CASSYSGTSSGYTF
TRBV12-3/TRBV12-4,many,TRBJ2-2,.,TGTGCCAGCAGTACGTCTCGGAACACCGGGGAGCTGTTTTTT,CASSTSRNTGELFF
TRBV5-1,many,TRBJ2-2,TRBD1,TGCGCCAGCGGGACAGGGGGCGTCGGGGAGCTGTTTTTT,CASGTGGVGELFF
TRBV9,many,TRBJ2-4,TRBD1,TGTGCCAGCAGCGGGGACAGCAAAAACATTCAGTACTTC,CASSGDSKNIQYF
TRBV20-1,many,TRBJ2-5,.,TGCAGTGCTGCGCCGGGGGAGACCCAGTACTTC,CSAAPGETQYF
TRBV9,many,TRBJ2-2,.,TGTGCCAGCAGCGACAAGCCCCCGGACACCGGGGAGCTGTTTTTT,CASSDKPPDTGELFF
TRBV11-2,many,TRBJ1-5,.,TGTGCCAGCAGCTCACGGGGAGATCAGCCCCAGCATTTT,CASSSRGDQPQHF
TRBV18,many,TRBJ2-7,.,TGTGCCAGCTCACCACCTGGGCTAGCCTCCTACGAGCAGTACTTC,CASSPPGLASYEQYF
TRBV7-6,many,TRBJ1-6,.,TGTGCCAGCAGCTTACAGGGGAGCTCCTATAATTCACCCCTCCACTTT,CASSLQGSSYNSPLHF
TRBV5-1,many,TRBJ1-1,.,TGCGCCAGCAGCTTAGGCGGAAATAGAGAAGCTTTCTTT,CASSLGGNREAFF